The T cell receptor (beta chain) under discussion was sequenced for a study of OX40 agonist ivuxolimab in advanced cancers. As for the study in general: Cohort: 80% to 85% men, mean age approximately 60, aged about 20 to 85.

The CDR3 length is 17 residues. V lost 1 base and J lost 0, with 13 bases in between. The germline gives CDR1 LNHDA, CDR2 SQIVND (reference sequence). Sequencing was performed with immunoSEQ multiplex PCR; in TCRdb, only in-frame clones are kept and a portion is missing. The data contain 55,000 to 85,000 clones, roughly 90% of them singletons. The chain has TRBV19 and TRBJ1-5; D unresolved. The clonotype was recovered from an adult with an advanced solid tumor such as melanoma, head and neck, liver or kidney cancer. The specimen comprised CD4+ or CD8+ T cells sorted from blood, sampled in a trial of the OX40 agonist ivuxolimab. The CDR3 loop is CASSIGRGTYSNQPQHF. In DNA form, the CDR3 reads TGTGCCAGTAGTATAGGGCGGGGAACATATAGCAATCAGCCCCAGCATTTT.